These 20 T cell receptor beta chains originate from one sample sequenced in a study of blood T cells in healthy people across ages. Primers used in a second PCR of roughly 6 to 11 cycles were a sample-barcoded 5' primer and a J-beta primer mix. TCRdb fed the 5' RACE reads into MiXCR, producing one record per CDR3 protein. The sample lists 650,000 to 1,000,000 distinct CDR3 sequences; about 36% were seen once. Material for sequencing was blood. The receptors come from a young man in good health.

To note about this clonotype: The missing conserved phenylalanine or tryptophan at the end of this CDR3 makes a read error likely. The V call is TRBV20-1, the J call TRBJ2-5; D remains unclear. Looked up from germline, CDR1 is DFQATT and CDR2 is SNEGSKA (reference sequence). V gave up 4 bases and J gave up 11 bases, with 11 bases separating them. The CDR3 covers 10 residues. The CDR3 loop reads CSAIPNEQYL. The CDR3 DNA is TGCAGTGCTATCCCCAATGAGCAGTACTTG.

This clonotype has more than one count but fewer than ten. Here the CDR3 DNA reads TGTGCCATCAGGGCCCCTCACAATTCACCCCTCCACTTT. As protein: CAIRAPHNSPLHF. This rearrangement joins TRBV10-3 to TRBJ1-6; D call uncertain. The CDR3 is made up of 13 amino acids. The germline V and J ends were trimmed by 6 bases and 7 bases, with 10 bases remaining between them. Germline CDR1 is ENHRY and CDR2 is SYGVKD.

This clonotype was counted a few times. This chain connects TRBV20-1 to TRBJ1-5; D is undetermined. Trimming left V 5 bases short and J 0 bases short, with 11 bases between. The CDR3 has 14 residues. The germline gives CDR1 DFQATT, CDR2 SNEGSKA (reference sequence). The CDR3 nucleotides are TGCAGTGCTGGTGGGGTTAGTAGCAATCAGCCCCAGCATTTT. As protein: CSAGGVSSNQPQHF.

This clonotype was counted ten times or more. The CDR3 DNA follows: TGCAGCGTTGAGACACAAGAGACCCAGTACTTC. It is translated as CSVETQETQYF. V and J are TRBV29-1 and TRBJ2-5; D gene unclear. This CDR3 comprises 11 residues. Germline V CDR1 and CDR2: SQVTM, ANQGSEA. Trimming stripped 3 bases from V and 2 bases from J, with 4 bases between. The variable domain in full, with the rest retrieved from reference TRBV29-1 and TRBJ2-5, is SAVISQKPSRDICQRGTSLTIQCQVDSQVTMMFWYRQQPGQSLTLIATANQGSEATYESGFVIDKFPISRPNLTFSTLTVSNMSPEDSSIYLCSVETQETQYFGPGTRLLVL.

For the CDR3, the DNA is TGCAGCGTGTGGACAGGGTCTAGAGCAGATACGCAGTATTTT. As protein: CSVWTGSRADTQYF. The chain links TRBV29-1 to TRBJ2-3, with 8 bases aligning to TRBD1. Germline assignment: CDR1 SQVTM and CDR2 ANQGSEA. This CDR3 has 14 residues. Trimming cost V 6 bases and J 4 bases; bases outside gene matches: 9.

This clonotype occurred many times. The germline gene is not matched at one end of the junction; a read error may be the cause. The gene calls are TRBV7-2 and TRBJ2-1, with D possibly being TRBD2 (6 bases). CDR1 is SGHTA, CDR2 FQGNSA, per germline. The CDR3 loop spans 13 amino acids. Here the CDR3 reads CASSLALADEQFF. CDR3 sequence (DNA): TGCGCCAGCAGCTTGGCACTAGCAGATGAGCAGTTCTTC.

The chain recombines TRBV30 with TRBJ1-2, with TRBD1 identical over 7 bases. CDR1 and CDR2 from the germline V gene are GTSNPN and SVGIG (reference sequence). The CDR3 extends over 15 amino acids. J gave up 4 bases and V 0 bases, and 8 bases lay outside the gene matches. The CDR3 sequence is CAWSVATGEPYGYTF. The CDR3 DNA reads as TGTGCCTGGAGTGTCGCCACAGGGGAACCCTATGGCTACACCTTC. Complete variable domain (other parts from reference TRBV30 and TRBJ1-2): SQTIHQWPATLVQPVGSPLSLECTVEGTSNPNLYWYRQAAGRGLQLLFYSVGIGQISSEVPQNLSASRPQDRQFILSSKKLLLSDSGFYLCAWSVATGEPYGYTFGSGTRLTVV.

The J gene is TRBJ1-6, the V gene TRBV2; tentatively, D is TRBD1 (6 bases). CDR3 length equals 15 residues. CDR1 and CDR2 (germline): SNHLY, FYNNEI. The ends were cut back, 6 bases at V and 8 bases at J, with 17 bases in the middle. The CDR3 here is CASRTGSYLDSPLHF. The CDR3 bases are TGTGCCAGCAGGACAGGATCCTACCTAGATTCACCCCTCCACTTT.

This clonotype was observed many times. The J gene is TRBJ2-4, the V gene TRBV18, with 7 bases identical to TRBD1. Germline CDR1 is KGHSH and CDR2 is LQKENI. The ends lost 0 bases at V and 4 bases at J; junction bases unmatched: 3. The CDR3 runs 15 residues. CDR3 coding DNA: TGTGCCAGCTCACCACCCGTGGACAGGAAAAACATTCAGTACTTC. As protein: CASSPPVDRKNIQYF.

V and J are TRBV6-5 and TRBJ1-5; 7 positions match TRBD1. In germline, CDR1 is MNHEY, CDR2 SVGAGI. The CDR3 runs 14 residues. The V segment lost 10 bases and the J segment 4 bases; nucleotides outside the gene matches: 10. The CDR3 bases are TGTGCCACCCGAGAGGGGACAGCGAATCAGCCCCAGCATTTT. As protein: CATREGTANQPQHF.

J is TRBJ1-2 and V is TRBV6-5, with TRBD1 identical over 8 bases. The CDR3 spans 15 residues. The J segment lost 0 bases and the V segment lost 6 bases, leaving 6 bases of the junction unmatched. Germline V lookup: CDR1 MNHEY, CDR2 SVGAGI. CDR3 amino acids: CASRQGASSNYGYTF. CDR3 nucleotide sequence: TGTGCCAGCAGGCAGGGGGCATCTTCTAACTATGGCTACACCTTC.

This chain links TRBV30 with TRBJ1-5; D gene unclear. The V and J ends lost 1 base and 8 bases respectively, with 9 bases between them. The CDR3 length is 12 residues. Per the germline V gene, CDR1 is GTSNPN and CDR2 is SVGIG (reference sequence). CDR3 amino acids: CAWSEFGEPQHF. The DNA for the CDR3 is TGTGCCTGGAGTGAGTTCGGAGAGCCCCAGCATTTT.

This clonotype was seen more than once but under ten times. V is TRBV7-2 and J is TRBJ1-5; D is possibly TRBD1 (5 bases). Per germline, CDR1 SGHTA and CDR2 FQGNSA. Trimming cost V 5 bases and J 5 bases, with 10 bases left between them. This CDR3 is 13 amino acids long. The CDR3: CASSPDIDQPQHF. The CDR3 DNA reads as TGTGCCAGCAGCCCGGACATTGATCAGCCCCAGCATTTT.

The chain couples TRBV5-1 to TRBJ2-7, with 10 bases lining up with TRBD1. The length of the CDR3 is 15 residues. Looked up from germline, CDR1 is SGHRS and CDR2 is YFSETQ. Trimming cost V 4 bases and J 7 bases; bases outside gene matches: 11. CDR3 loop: CASSGGTGEHNEQYF. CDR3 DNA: TGCGCCAGCAGCGGGGGGACAGGGGAGCACAATGAGCAGTACTTC.

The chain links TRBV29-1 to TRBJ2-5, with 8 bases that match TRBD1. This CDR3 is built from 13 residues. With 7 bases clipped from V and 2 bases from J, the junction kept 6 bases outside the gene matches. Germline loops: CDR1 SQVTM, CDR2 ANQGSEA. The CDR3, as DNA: TGCAGCGGGGGGACAGGACCTCAAGAGACCCAGTACTTC. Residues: CSGGTGPQETQYF.

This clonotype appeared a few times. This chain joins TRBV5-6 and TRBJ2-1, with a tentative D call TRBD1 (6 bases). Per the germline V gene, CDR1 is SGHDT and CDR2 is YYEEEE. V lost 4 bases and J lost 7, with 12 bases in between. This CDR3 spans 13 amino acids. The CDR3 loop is CASSKGTPNEQFF. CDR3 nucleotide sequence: TGTGCCAGCAGCAAAGGGACACCGAATGAGCAGTTCTTC.

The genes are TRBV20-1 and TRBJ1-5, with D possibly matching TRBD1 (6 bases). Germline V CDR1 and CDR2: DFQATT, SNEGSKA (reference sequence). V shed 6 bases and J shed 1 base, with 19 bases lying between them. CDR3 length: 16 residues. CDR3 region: CSAWGRGGESNQPQHF. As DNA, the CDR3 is TGCAGTGCCTGGGGCAGGGGAGGAGAGAGCAATCAGCCCCAGCATTTT.

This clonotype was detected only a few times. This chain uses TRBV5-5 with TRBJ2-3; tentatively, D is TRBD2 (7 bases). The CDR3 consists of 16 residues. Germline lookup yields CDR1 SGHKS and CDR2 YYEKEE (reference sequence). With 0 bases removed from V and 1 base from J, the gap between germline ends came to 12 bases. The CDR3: CASSLVWRGRTDTQYF. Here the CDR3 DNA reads TGTGCCAGCAGCTTGGTATGGCGGGGGCGCACAGATACGCAGTATTTT.

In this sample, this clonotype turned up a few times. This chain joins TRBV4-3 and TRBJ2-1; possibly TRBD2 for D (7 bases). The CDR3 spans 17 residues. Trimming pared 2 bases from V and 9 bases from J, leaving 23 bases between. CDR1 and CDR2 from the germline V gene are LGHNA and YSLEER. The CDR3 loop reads CASSQHPTRGDTGEQFF. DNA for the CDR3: TGCGCCAGCAGCCAACACCCGACACGGGGGGACACAGGTGAGCAGTTCTTC.

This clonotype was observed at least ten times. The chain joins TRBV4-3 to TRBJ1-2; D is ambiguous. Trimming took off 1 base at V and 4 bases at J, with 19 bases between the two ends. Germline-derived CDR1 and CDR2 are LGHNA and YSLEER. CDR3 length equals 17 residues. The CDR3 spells CASSQASRGGYAYGYTF. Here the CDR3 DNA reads TGCGCCAGCAGCCAAGCATCACGGGGAGGCTACGCCTATGGCTACACCTTC.